One sample yielded the 26 T cell receptor beta chains listed below, sequenced in a study of T cells in Graves' hyperthyroidism and ophthalmopathy. Researchers took RNA transcripts and amplified the TCR beta CDR3 regions from them. A set of HTBI primers served as the primers for a first-round RT-PCR of the TCR CDR3. One entry per CDR3 protein, called by TCRdb with MiXCR from the multiplex PCR reads. The profile covers some 720,000 distinct CDR3 sequences, with roughly 17% appearing a single time and under 10% taken by the ten largest. Specimen: blood. The source is a man between 18 and 29 years old with Graves' hyperthyroidism.

This clonotype has more than one count but fewer than ten. The chain is built from TRBV2 and TRBJ1-6; D gene unclear. CDR3 length: 17 amino acids. The germline V gene encodes CDR1 SNHLY and CDR2 FYNNEI. With 7 bases removed from V and 3 bases from J, the gap between germline ends came to 19 bases. The CDR3: CASITGTAGFYNSPLHF. The CDR3 DNA is TGTGCCAGCATTACGGGCACGGCAGGCTTCTATAATTCACCCCTCCACTTT.

The chain combines TRBV28 with TRBJ2-7; D gene uncertain. Per germline, CDR1 MDHEN and CDR2 SYDVKM. The CDR3 runs 14 residues. V was cut by 6 bases and J by 1 base, with 13 bases left in between. The chain's CDR3 is CASSTDIKSYEQYF. In DNA form, the CDR3 reads TGTGCCAGCAGCACAGACATAAAATCCTACGAGCAGTACTTC.

This clonotype was counted ten times or more. The chain uses TRBV7-2 and TRBJ2-1, with 8 bases fitting TRBD1. Germline lookup yields CDR1 SGHTA and CDR2 FQGNSA. J was trimmed by 6 bases and V by 5 bases; bases with no gene match: 12. The CDR3 extends over 16 amino acids. Here the CDR3 reads CASSPQTGVLINEQFF. In DNA form, the CDR3 reads TGTGCCAGCAGCCCTCAGACAGGGGTTTTAATCAATGAGCAGTTCTTC.

About this clonotype itself: Since a much larger clone is just one base distant, this may be a read error. V is TRBV4-2 and J is TRBJ2-1; 9 bases fit TRBD2. The ends lost 6 bases at V and 0 bases at J; junction bases unmatched: 3. Germline V gene sequence: CDR1 LGHNA, CDR2 YNFKEQ. This CDR3 is built from 15 residues. The CDR3 nucleotides read TGTGCCAGCAGACCTAGCGGGACCTCCTACAATGAGCAGTTCTTC. Protein sequence: CASRPSGTSYNEQFF.

Ten or more counts support this clonotype. The chain recombines TRBV28 with TRBJ1-2; a possible D gene is TRBD1 (6 bases). The CDR3 spans 12 residues. Germline CDR1 MDHEN, CDR2 SYDVKM. Trimming pared 9 bases from V and 2 bases from J, leaving 10 bases between. The CDR3: CASGQPNYGYTF. The CDR3 DNA follows: TGTGCCAGTGGACAGCCGAACTATGGCTACACCTTC.

The gene calls are TRBV7-9 and TRBJ1-4; 9 bases agree with TRBD1. This CDR3 comprises 15 residues. The J segment lost 5 bases and the V segment lost 3 bases, leaving 4 bases of the junction unmatched. CDR1 SEHNR and CDR2 FQNEAQ come from the germline V gene (reference sequence). The CDR3: CASSLSGTGNEKLFF. The DNA for the CDR3 is TGTGCCAGCAGCTTGAGCGGGACAGGGAATGAAAAACTGTTTTTT.

This clonotype was found many times. The chain links TRBV19 to TRBJ2-3; TRBD1 matches at 7 bases. This CDR3 has 15 amino acids. V shed 10 bases and J 5 bases; nucleotides not matched to a gene: 15. CDR1 LNHDA and CDR2 SQIVND come from the germline V gene (reference sequence). The CDR3 region is CATLPRDSHIDTQYF. CDR3 nucleotide sequence: TGTGCCACTCTCCCCCGGGACAGCCACATAGATACGCAGTATTTT.

This clonotype showed up many times. This chain uses TRBV20-1 with TRBJ2-7, with TRBD2 matching 7 bases. This CDR3 has 14 residues. V lost 6 bases and J lost 4; bases outside the gene matches: 12. The germline gives CDR1 DFQATT, CDR2 SNEGSKA (reference sequence). For the CDR3, the DNA is TGCAGTGCCCGCCCACGGCGGGAGCATTACGAGCAGTACTTC. Translation gives CSARPRREHYEQYF.

This clonotype was detected a few times. The genes are TRBV18 and TRBJ1-5, with a weak D call TRBD1 (6 bases). With 4 bases removed from V and 5 bases from J, the gap between germline ends came to 21 bases. Germline V gives CDR1 KGHSH, CDR2 LQKENI. The CDR3 is made up of 17 amino acids. CDR3 sequence: CASSLWSRGYQDQPQHF. CDR3 nucleotide sequence: TGTGCCAGCTCACTATGGTCGAGGGGGTATCAGGATCAGCCCCAGCATTTT.

In the case of this clonotype: A much larger clone sits a single nucleotide away, making a read error possible. The chain is built from TRBV20-1 and TRBJ1-2, with D uncertain. This CDR3 is built from 15 residues. The germline gives CDR1 DFQATT, CDR2 SNEGSKA (reference sequence). The CDR3 here is CGARDLSPTNYGYTF. The CDR3 DNA is TGCGGTGCTAGAGATCTTTCACCGACAAACTATGGCTACACCTTC.

This clonotype was found a few times. This chain joins TRBV10-3 and TRBJ2-1, with 15 bases matching TRBD2. The CDR3 extends over 16 amino acids. The V gene end was trimmed by 7 bases and the J gene end by 8 bases; junction bases not matched to a gene: 9. Germline V lookup: CDR1 ENHRY, CDR2 SYGVKD. The CDR3 region has the DNA TGTGCCATCACCAGGACTAGCGGGAGGGCCGTAGATGAGCAGTTCTTC. Translation gives CAITRTSGRAVDEQFF.

This sequence joins TRBV7-9 and TRBJ2-5, with TRBD2 matching 13 bases. The germline CDR1 and CDR2 sequences are SEHNR and FQNEAQ (reference sequence). The CDR3 has 17 residues. J gave up 0 bases and V 5 bases, and 6 bases lay outside the gene matches. CDR3 coding DNA: TGTGCCAGCAGCCCTGGGACTAGCGGGGAGTACCAAGAGACCCAGTACTTC. Protein sequence: CASSPGTSGEYQETQYF.

The gene calls are TRBV12-3 or TRBV12-4 and TRBJ2-3; TRBD2 matches at 7 bases. V lost 6 bases to trimming and J lost 3 bases; unmatched junction nucleotides: 9. The CDR3 spans 15 residues. The CDR3 coding sequence is TGTGCCAGCAGCCCGCGGGAGAAGATGACAGATACGCAGTATTTT. This encodes CASSPREKMTDTQYF.

This clonotype came up a few times. V is TRBV30 and J is TRBJ1-4, with 10 bases that match TRBD1. V lost 2 bases and J lost 7; bases outside the gene matches: 10. From germline, CDR1 is GTSNPN and CDR2 SVGIG (reference sequence). CDR3 size: 16 residues. CDR3 loop: CAWSIGQGVYSEKLFF. The CDR3 coding sequence is TGTGCCTGGAGTATCGGACAGGGGGTGTACAGTGAAAAACTGTTTTTT.

This clonotype came up a few times. The chain uses TRBV2 and TRBJ2-1; unclear D gene. CDR1 is SNHLY and CDR2 is FYNNEI in the germline V gene. The V end was cut by 10 bases, the J end by 5 bases, with 15 bases between. The CDR3 totals 13 residues. The DNA of the CDR3 is TGTGCCACGAGCGCCCTCGAGAACAATGAGCAGTTCTTC. This codes for CATSALENNEQFF.

This clonotype was counted a few times. The chain carries TRBV6-5 and TRBJ2-7, with 11 bases lining up with TRBD2. Germline values: CDR1 MNHEY, CDR2 SVGAGI. This CDR3 is 17 amino acids long. V dropped 0 bases and J dropped 5; count of bases not matched to a gene: 9. This chain's CDR3 is CASSYSGLAGGFHEQYF. CDR3 DNA: TGTGCCAGCAGTTACTCTGGGCTAGCGGGAGGCTTCCACGAGCAGTACTTC.

The V call is TRBV4-3, the J call TRBJ2-7; tentatively, D is TRBD2 (6 bases). The ends were cut back, 0 bases at V and 7 bases at J, with 13 bases in the middle. The germline CDR1 and CDR2 sequences are LGHNA and YSLEER. The length of the CDR3 is 14 residues. Written as DNA, the CDR3 is TGCGCCAGCAGCCAAGACCGGGAGTACTTTGAGCAGTACTTC. This gives the protein CASSQDREYFEQYF.

There are many counts of this clonotype. The chain uses TRBV7-9 and TRBJ2-5; 8 nucleotides line up with TRBD1. Germline V lookup: CDR1 SEHNR, CDR2 FQNEAQ (reference sequence). V lost 5 bases, J lost 3 bases, and 5 bases stayed unmatched. This CDR3 region has 14 residues. CDR3 in amino acids: CASSIQTGEETQYF. In nucleotides, the CDR3 is TGTGCCAGCAGCATTCAGACAGGGGAAGAGACCCAGTACTTC.

This clonotype was seen more than once but under ten times. The chain couples TRBV6-2 or TRBV6-3 to TRBJ2-5, with 10 positions matching TRBD2. Germline V lookup: CDR1 MNHEY, CDR2 SVGEGT. The CDR3 is 15 residues long. Trimming removed 2 bases from V and 5 bases from J; junction bases left unmatched: 5. DNA for the CDR3: TGTGCCAGCAGTTACCTAGCGGGAGTAGGTGAGACCCAGTACTTC. The encoded protein is CASSYLAGVGETQYF.

This clonotype has ten or more counts. The CDR3 DNA is TGCGCCAGCAGCTTGGCGGGGCTAACTAGCACAGATACGCAGTATTTT. Residues: CASSLAGLTSTDTQYF. The gene calls are TRBV5-1 and TRBJ2-3, with D perhaps being TRBD1 or TRBD2 (5 bases each). Trimming took 0 bases from V and 0 from J, leaving 11 bases between them. CDR1 is SGHRS and CDR2 is YFSETQ in the germline V gene. This CDR3 comprises 16 residues.

This clonotype came up many times. CDR3: CASSLSEGRISGYTF. The CDR3 region has the DNA TGTGCCAGCAGCCTCTCGGAAGGGAGGATCTCTGGCTACACCTTC. This chain links TRBV6-2 or TRBV6-3 with TRBJ1-2, with no clear D. This CDR3 has 15 residues. Germline CDR1 is MNHEY and CDR2 is SVGEGT. V was pared by 6 bases and J by 7 bases, with 21 bases between.

This clonotype was seen ten or more times. The J gene is TRBJ1-2, the V gene TRBV28; weak D call: TRBD1 (6 bases). This CDR3 has 14 residues. Germline V CDR1 and CDR2: MDHEN, SYDVKM. V was shortened by 3 bases and J by 4 bases, with 12 bases between the two germline ends. CDR3 sequence reads: CASSFPGGGYGYTF. In DNA form, the CDR3 reads TGTGCCAGCAGTTTTCCCGGGGGCGGCTATGGCTACACCTTC.

This clonotype was counted a few times. The J gene is TRBJ2-2, the V gene TRBV5-6; D is unclear. Germline values: CDR1 SGHDT, CDR2 YYEEEE. V shed 3 bases and J shed 6 bases, with 9 bases lying between them. The length of the CDR3 is 13 residues. CDR3 loop: CASSSPLPGELFF. CDR3 in DNA: TGTGCCAGCAGCTCGCCACTACCCGGGGAGCTGTTTTTT.

The chain carries TRBV5-6 and TRBJ2-2, with D possibly TRBD1 on 5 matching bases. Deletions cut 0 bases from V and 6 bases from J, with 18 bases between. CDR3 size: 17 residues. The germline CDR1 and CDR2 sequences are SGHDT and YYEEEE. CDR3 nucleotides: TGTGCCAGCAGCTTGGTCTATTGGCAGGGTGGCGCCGGGGAGCTGTTTTTT. Translating gives CASSLVYWQGGAGELFF.

This clonotype was recorded many times. The rearrangement links TRBV6-1 to TRBJ2-7, with a possible D match to TRBD1 (6 bases). With 8 bases removed from V and 6 bases from J, the gap between germline ends came to 20 bases. This CDR3 contains 14 residues. Germline loops: CDR1 MNHNS, CDR2 SASEGT. This CDR3 reads CASGTGTRGVEQYF. CDR3 in DNA: TGTGCCAGCGGCACCGGGACAAGGGGAGTCGAGCAGTACTTC.

The chain is built from TRBV28 and TRBJ2-2; the match to TRBD1 covers 8 bases. V lost 2 bases and J lost 7; bases outside the gene matches: 6. CDR3 size: 15 residues. CDR1 is MDHEN and CDR2 is SYDVKM in the germline V gene. The DNA for the CDR3 is TGTGCCAGCAGTTTAGTCGCAGGGGGCCTCGGGGAGCTGTTTTTT. This sequence encodes CASSLVAGGLGELFF.